The entry below gives a single TCR beta chain sequence along with its context. Its antigen is still unknown. Germline V gene lookup returns CDR1 MGHRA and CDR2 YSYEKL. The CDR3 is 15 amino acids. With 3 bases removed from V and 8 bases from J, the gap between germline ends came to 17 bases. The sequenced template was cDNA made from the entire isolated RNA. Naive, central memory and regulatory T cell samples averaged about 3.57 million reads. Measured with immunoSEQ multiplex PCR; TCRdb has only the in-frame clones, and not every one. The sample has 200,000 to 250,000 clones, roughly 13% seen once. This sample was included in a study of beta chain features in type 1 diabetes. Notes on the study in general: TCRB CDR3s from Type 1 diabetes patients were moderately but significantly shorter in all four CD4+ subsets.

The source of this sequence is a middle-aged woman in good health. The chain combines TRBV4-1 with TRBJ2-1; maybe TRBD2 (6 bases). Sequenced material: naive CD4+ T cells from blood. CDR3 protein: CASSQAGTPGHEQFF. As DNA, the CDR3 is TGCGCCAGCAGCCAGGCCGGGACTCCCGGGCATGAGCAGTTCTTC.